Below are 6 T cell receptor beta chains sequenced from a single sample in a study of CD8 T cells in ankylosing spondylitis. Each CDR3 protein gets one entry after TCRdb re-called the 5' RACE reads with MiXCR. Of some 220,000 distinct CDR3 sequences in the sample, 10% to 13% were seen once. The sequenced material came from blood, either unsorted or a sorted T cell fraction (not recorded which). Receptors were obtained from a male donor with ankylosing spondylitis or in good health (not recorded which).

This clonotype was seen ten or more times. Written as DNA, the CDR3 is TGTGCCAGCCACGAGAACACCGGGGAGCTGTTTTTT. Encoded protein: CASHENTGELFF. The V gene is TRBV7-2, the J gene TRBJ2-2; D remains unclear. Trimming removed 8 bases at V and 1 base at J, with 5 bases between. CDR1 and CDR2 (germline): SGHTA, FQGNSA. The CDR3 consists of 12 residues.

This clonotype was recorded at least ten times. This sequence joins TRBV12-3 or TRBV12-4 and TRBJ1-2; the D is unclear. The V gene lost 3 bases and the J gene lost 7 bases, with 9 bases spanning the gap. The CDR3 consists of 12 residues. The CDR3 is CASSLDRAGYTF. CDR3 bases: TGTGCCAGCAGTTTGGACCGGGCTGGCTACACCTTC.

This clonotype was observed many times. The rearrangement uses TRBV27 and TRBJ2-5, with 16 nucleotides matching TRBD2. V shed 7 bases, J shed 5 bases, and the junction held 7 bases outside the gene matches. Per germline, CDR1 MNHEY and CDR2 SMNVEV (reference sequence). The CDR3 runs 16 residues. The CDR3, as DNA: TGTGCCAGCACCGCGGGACTAGCGGGGGGGGCCGAGACCCAGTACTTC. Translation gives CASTAGLAGGAETQYF.

Many counts were recorded for this clonotype. This chain links TRBV7-2 with TRBJ1-2, with D uncertain. V was shortened by 4 bases and J by 1 base, with 10 bases between the two germline ends. From germline, CDR1 is SGHTA and CDR2 FQGNSA. The CDR3 loop spans 14 amino acids. The CDR3 region is CASSSTRNNYGYTF. CDR3 bases: TGTGCCAGCAGCTCAACTCGGAATAACTATGGCTACACCTTC.

This clonotype was recorded many times. The rearrangement uses TRBV7-7 and TRBJ2-5; D perhaps matches TRBD2 (6 bases). V shed 4 bases and J shed 1 base, with 7 bases lying between them. The CDR3 runs to 13 residues. Germline loops: CDR1 SSHAT, CDR2 FNYEAQ (reference sequence). The CDR3: CASSSEGQETQYF. The CDR3 DNA is TGTGCCAGCAGCTCGGAGGGCCAAGAGACCCAGTACTTC.

There are many counts of this clonotype. The chain couples TRBV7-6 to TRBJ2-7, with D perhaps matching TRBD1 or TRBD2 (6 bases each). Germline V gene lookup returns CDR1 SGHVS and CDR2 FNYEAQ. The germline V and J ends were trimmed by 4 bases and 7 bases, with 17 bases remaining between them. The CDR3 sequence is 14 residues long. The CDR3: CASSSQWGAEEQYF. The CDR3 coding sequence is TGTGCCAGCAGCTCGCAATGGGGGGCAGAAGAGCAGTACTTC.